This entry describes one T cell receptor beta chain. TCRdb's copy holds only in-frame clones and misses some; the assay was immunoSEQ multiplex PCR. The table records tens of thousands of clones, more than 70% of them present only once. The CDR3 has 16 residues. Germline CDR1 and CDR2: SGHTA and FQGTGA. Trimming pared 6 bases from V and 7 bases from J, leaving 25 bases between. The source of the sample is a study of OX40 agonist ivuxolimab in advanced cancers. The gene calls are TRBV7-3 and TRBJ2-7; tentatively, D is TRBD1 or TRBD2 (6 bases each). The source is an adult with an advanced solid tumor such as melanoma, head and neck, liver or kidney cancer. The sample consisted of CD4+ or CD8+ T cells sorted from blood, taken in a trial of the OX40 agonist ivuxolimab. The DNA of the CDR3 is TGTGCCAGCAGTTACCCTCAACAAAGGGGGGTTAGAGAGCAGTACTTC. Protein: CASSYPQQRGVREQYF.